The text below deals with one TCR beta chain. This clonotype was found many times. This clone's antigen is unknown. No base qualities exist here, and no much larger clone lies one base off it. The sample is drawn from a study of identical twins (dated by TCRdb to the mid-2010s). Some background on the complete study: The study deep-sequenced TCR alpha and beta repertoires from monozygotic twins, unrelated adults of various ages and cord blood to test whether fetal clonotypes persist. Replicate twin experiments were performed at different times using different library preparation protocols to rule out contamination.

Library creation used 5' RACE. Sequencing was carried out with an Illumina HiSeq 2000. Template switching added a universal primer binding site, and the final cDNA carried a unique molecular identifier that allowed TCR cDNA molecules to be counted accurately. First-strand cDNA for TCR alpha and beta chains was synthesized from specific primers in the conserved constant-segment region. To control for contamination, every cDNA library carried two barcodes: a SMART-Mk sample barcode plus Illumina barcodes. TruSeq adapter sequences along with Illumina sample barcodes were introduced in two successive PCR steps. The Illumina HiSeq platform was used with custom primers to sequence TCR alpha and beta cDNA libraries. From the authors' description of their analysis: MiGEC processed the raw reads to extract unique molecular identifiers, while MiXCR was used to determine the CDR3 positions. Recombination models were inferred per individual with the repgenHMM and IGoR tools using an EM algorithm. The analysis of shared clonotypes was done with the tcR package in R, with sharing normalized by the product of cloneset sizes. To study raw recombination free of thymic and clonal selection effects, out-of-frame nonproductive sequences were analyzed. The public reads were reprocessed in TCRdb via fastp at Q25 and MiXCR, keeping in-frame beta chains. Rows with a matching CDR3 protein are joined into one entry that keeps the most common DNA and genes. These V and J calls originate from TCRdb's pipeline instead of the authors' own analysis. The sample table shows hundreds of thousands of distinct CDR3 sequences, and 18% are seen once. Less than 15% of the sample is taken by the ten largest.

The paper as a whole reports these results and caveats: Compared with coincidental sharing between unrelated individuals, out-of-frame TCR alpha sequences shared between twins had an excess of sequences with low generation probability. Invariant T cells such as MAIT and iNKT could partly confound zero-insertion analyses, although diverse VJ usage argued against such confounding for most clonotypes. Excess twin sharing in beta out-of-frame sequences was weaker because fewer shared sequences lowered the signal-to-noise ratio. Out-of-frame TCR alpha sharing in monozygotic twins was systematically underestimated by recombination models, whereas sharing between unrelated individuals was in agreement with the recombination models. Fewer insertions were carried by abundant cord blood beta clonotypes; a weaker similar trend was observed in young adult naive repertoires, while no such trend was observed in memory repertoires. Because the same donors could not be followed over many years, the conclusions depended on cross-sectional statistical analysis.

Every donor in the study was a healthy Caucasian. Three pairs of female monozygotic twins, all aged roughly 18 to 29 years, were included in the twin cohort. The RNA used for TCR libraries was isolated from peripheral blood mononuclear cells. The CDR3 goes from the cysteine to the phenylalanine over 13 residues. Kept here is only the CDR3 DNA, which spans 39 bases and is read in frame from base 1. The CDR1 and CDR2 encoded by the germline V gene are ENHRY and SYGVKD. V sheds 3 bases and J sheds 5 bases, leaving 10 bases between their ends. This sample was also put to use in a study of T cells expressing NK-cell markers. As that second paper reports: TCR beta-chain repertoires were profiled in sorted CD3+CD56+NKG2C+, CD3+CD56+NKG2C- and CD3+CD56-NKG2C+ T-cell subsets from several donors. Seven of the eight sequenced donors were HCMV-seropositive and one was HCMV-seronegative. To restrict sorting to alphabetaTCR-expressing T cells, an anti-gammadeltaTCR antibody was added in several experiments. In several donors, the dominant CD3+CD56+NKG2C+ clonotypes were among the top 10 CD8+ clonotypes and accounted for about 1.0-7.5% of CD8+ T cells. Those dominant clonotypes were again the most abundant among CD3+CD56-NKG2C+ cells in a few donors, at about 28.3-60.1%. Whether the expanded NKG2C-expressing T cell clones were specific for HCMV antigens was left unclear. The study sequenced eight donors, all healthy volunteers chosen at random: three men and five women. To determine HCMV serostatus, a commercial ELISA kit was used to detect HCMV-specific IgG in serum. For six donors, bulk peripheral blood T-cell repertoires were additionally sequenced from unsorted PBMC. Reads were demultiplexed and grouped by UMI with MIGEC, and clonotypes were assembled and quantified with MiTCR. To exclude erroneous sequences, any TCR cDNA sequence not supported by at least two reads was discarded. Downstream repertoire analysis used the tcR package, and clonotypes were matched across fractions by CDR3 nucleotide sequence plus V segment. Antigen specificity was annotated against VDJdb with VDJmatch, allowing one amino acid substitution in CDR3.

This TCR came from a woman aged 18-35 years in good health. The rearrangement joined TRBV10-3 to TRBJ1-1, with an unclear D gene assignment. Sequenced sample: PBMCs. The sequenced DNA is TGTGCCATCAGTGAATGGGGTAGGACTGAAGCTTTCTTT. Translated, it gives CAISEWGRTEAFF.